This record concerns one T cell receptor beta chain sequence. What it binds is not known. The data were taken from a study of memory CD4+ T cells and cytomegalovirus serostatus. Study details: This sample comes from healthy Belgian adults, under 10 CMV seropositive, 24 seronegative.

Regarding the study as a whole: The CMV-associated TCR signature appears largely within the CD4+ memory repertoire. Each of approximately 61 CMV-associated TCRbeta sequences occurred in one to five individuals.

Per the original methods: Out-of-frame sequences were removed, leaving 2 million to 2.5 million distinct TCRbeta sequences. Generated by immunoSEQ multiplex PCR, the TCRdb table keeps only in-frame clones and is missing some. V, J and clone size derive from that table, while D and trimming were established from the DNA sequence. The table has 48,000 or so clones, roughly 73% seen once; the top ten hold 0.6% to 0.95%. The sort gate was single viable CD3+CD4+CD8-CD45RO+ cells for memory CD4+ T cells. The sample consisted of memory CD4+ T cells from blood. The TCR sequence derives from an adult in good health and CMV-seronegative.

CDR3 protein: CASSNQGQVTYEQYF. CDR3 bases: TGTGCCAGCAGCAATCAGGGGCAGGTTACCTACGAGCAGTACTTC. The chain carries TRBV28 and TRBJ2-7; maybe TRBD1 (6 bases). CDR3 length equals 15 residues. Germline V gives CDR1 MDHEN, CDR2 SYDVKM. V was cut by 6 bases and J by 2 bases, with 17 bases left in between. The full variable domain, with the rest looked up from reference TRBV28 and TRBJ2-7, is DVKVTQSSRYLVKRTGEKVFLECVQDMDHENMFWYRQDPGLGLRLIYFSYDVKMKEKGDIPEGYSVSREKKERFSLILESASTNQTSMYLCASSNQGQVTYEQYFGPGTRLTVT.